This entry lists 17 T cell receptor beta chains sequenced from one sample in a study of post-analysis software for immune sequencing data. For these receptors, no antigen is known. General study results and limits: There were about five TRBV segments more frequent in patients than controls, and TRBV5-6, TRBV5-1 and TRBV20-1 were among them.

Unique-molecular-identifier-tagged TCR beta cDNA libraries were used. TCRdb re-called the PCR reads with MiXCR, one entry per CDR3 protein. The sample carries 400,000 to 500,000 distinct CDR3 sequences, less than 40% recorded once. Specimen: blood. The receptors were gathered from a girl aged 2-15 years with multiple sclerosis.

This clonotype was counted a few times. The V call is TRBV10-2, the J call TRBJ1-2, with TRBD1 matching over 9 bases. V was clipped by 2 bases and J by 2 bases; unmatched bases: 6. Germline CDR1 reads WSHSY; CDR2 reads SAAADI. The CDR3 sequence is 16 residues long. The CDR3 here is CASSETGGPFNYGYTF. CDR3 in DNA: TGCGCCAGCAGTGAGACAGGGGGCCCCTTCAACTATGGCTACACCTTC.

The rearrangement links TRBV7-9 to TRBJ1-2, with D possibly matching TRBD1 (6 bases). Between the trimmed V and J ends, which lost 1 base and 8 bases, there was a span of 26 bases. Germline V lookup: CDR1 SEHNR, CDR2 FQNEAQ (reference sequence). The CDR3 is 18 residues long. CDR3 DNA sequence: TGTGCCAGCAGCTTAGTGGCCATGTTGGGGGGCCCTCTCGGAGGCTACACCTTC. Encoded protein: CASSLVAMLGGPLGGYTF.

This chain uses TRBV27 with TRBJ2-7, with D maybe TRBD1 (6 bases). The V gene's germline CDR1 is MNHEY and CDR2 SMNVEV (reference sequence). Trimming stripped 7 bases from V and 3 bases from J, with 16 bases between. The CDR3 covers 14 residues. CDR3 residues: CASKSRDIHYEQYF. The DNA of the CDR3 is TGTGCCAGCAAGAGCCGGGACATCCACTACGAGCAGTACTTC.

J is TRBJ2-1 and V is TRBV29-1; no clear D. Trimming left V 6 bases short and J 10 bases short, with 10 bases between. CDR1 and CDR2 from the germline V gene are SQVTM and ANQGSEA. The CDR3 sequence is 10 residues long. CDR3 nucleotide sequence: TGCAGCGTGGTACTTGTAGAGCAGTTCTTC. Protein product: CSVVLVEQFF.

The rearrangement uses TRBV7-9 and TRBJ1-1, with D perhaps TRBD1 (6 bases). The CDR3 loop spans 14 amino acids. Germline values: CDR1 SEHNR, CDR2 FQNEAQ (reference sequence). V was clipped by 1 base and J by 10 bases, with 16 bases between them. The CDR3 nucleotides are TGTGCCAGCAGCTTAGGTTTCTCGGAGACAGGAGCTTTCTTT. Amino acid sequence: CASSLGFSETGAFF. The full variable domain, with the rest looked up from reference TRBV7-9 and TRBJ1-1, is DTGVSQNPRHKITKRGQNVTFRCDPISEHNRLYWYRQTLGQGPEFLTYFQNEAQLEKSRLLSDRFSAERPKGSFSTLEIQRTEQGDSAMYLCASSLGFSETGAFFGQGTRLTVV.

The DNA of the CDR3 is TGTGCCAGCTCACCATATCCCCCTAGCTCAGCCTACAATGAGCAGTTCTTC. It yields the protein CASSPYPPSSAYNEQFF. The chain couples TRBV18 to TRBJ2-1; tentative D call: TRBD2 (5 bases). CDR3 length equals 17 residues. Trimming cost V 2 bases and J 2 bases, with 16 bases left between them. From germline, CDR1 is KGHSH and CDR2 LQKENI.

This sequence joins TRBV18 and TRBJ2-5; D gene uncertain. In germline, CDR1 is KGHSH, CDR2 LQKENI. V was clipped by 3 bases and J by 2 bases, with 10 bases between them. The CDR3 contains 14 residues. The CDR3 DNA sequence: TGTGCCAGCTCACCGACCGAAGGGCAAGAGACCCAGTACTTC. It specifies CASSPTEGQETQYF.

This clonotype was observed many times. CDR3 in amino acids: CASSLGPFTDTQYF. The CDR3 DNA sequence: TGTGCCAGCAGTTTAGGGCCCTTCACAGATACGCAGTATTTT. The gene calls are TRBV12-3 or TRBV12-4 and TRBJ2-3; D not certain. The V gene lost 1 base and the J gene lost 2 bases, with 7 bases spanning the gap. The CDR3 extends over 14 amino acids.

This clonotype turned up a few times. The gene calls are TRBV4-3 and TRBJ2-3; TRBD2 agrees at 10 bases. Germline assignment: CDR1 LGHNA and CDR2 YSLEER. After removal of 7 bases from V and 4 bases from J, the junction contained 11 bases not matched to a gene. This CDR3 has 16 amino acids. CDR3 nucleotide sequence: TGCGCCAGCACTCGGTGGGCTAGCGGGAGATCAGATACGCAGTATTTT. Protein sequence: CASTRWASGRSDTQYF.

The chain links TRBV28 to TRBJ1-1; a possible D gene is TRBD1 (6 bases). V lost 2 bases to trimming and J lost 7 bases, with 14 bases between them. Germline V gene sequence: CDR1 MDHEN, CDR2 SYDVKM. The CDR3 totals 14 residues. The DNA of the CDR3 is TGTGCCAGCAGTTTAACCCCGGGGGCGGGTGAAGCTTTCTTT. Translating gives CASSLTPGAGEAFF. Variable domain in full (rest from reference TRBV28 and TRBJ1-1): DVKVTQSSRYLVKRTGEKVFLECVQDMDHENMFWYRQDPGLGLRLIYFSYDVKMKEKGDIPEGYSVSREKKERFSLILESASTNQTSMYLCASSLTPGAGEAFFGQGTRLTVV.

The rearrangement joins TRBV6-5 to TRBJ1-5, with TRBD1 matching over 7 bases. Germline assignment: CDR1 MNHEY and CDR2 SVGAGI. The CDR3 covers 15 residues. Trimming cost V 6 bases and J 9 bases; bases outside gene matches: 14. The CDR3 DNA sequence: TGTGCCAGCAGCTCGGGACAGTATACTCGTGGGCCCCAGCATTTT. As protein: CASSSGQYTRGPQHF.

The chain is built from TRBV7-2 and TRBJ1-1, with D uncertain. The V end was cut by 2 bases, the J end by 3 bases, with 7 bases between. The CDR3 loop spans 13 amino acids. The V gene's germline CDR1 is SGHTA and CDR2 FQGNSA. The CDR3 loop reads CASSLWSYTEAFF. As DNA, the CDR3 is TGTGCCAGCAGCTTATGGTCATACACTGAAGCTTTCTTT.

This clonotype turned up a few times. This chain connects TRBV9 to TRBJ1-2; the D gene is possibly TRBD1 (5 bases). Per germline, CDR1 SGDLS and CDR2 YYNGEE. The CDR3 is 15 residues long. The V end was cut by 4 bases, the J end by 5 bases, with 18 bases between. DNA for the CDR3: TGTGCCAGCAGCCAAGGGACTTTCCCAGGATATGGCTACACCTTC. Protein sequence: CASSQGTFPGYGYTF.

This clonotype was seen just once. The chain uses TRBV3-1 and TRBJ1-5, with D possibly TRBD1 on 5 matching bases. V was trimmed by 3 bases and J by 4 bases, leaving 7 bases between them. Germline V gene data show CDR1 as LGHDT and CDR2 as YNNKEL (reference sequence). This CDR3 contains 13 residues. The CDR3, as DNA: TGTGCCAGCAGCCACAGACAGAATCAGCCCCAGCATTTT. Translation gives CASSHRQNQPQHF.

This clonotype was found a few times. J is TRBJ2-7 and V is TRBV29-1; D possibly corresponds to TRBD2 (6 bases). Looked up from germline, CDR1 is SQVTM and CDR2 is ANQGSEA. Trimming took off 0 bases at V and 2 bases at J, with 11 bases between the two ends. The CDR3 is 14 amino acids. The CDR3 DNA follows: TGCAGCGTTGAAGAAACGGGGGTGACCTACGAGCAGTACTTC. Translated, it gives CSVEETGVTYEQYF.

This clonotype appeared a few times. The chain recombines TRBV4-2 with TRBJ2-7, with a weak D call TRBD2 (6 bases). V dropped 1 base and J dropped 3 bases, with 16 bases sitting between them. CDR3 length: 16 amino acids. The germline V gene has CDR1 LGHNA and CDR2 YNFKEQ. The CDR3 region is CASSQGTGTRYYEQYF. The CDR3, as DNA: TGTGCCAGCAGCCAAGGCACCGGGACTCGATACTACGAGCAGTACTTC.

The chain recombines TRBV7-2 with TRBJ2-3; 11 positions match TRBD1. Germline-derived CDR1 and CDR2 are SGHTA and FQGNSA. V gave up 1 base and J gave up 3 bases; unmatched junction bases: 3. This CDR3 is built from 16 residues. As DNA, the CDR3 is TGTGCCAGCAGCTTAGATGGACAGGGGGCTACAGATACGCAGTATTTT. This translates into CASSLDGQGATDTQYF. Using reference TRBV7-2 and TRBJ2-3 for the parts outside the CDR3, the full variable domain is GAGVSQSPSNKVTEKGKDVELRCDPISGHTALYWYRQSLGQGLEFLIYFQGNSAPDKSGLPSDRFSAERTGGSVSTLTIQRTQQEDSAVYLCASSLDGQGATDTQYFGPGTRLTVL.